This T cell receptor (beta chain) derives from a study of T cells after yellow fever vaccination. The CDR3 is made up of 13 amino acids. Germline V gene lookup returns CDR1 SQVTM and CDR2 ANQGSEA. The trim removed 3 bases at V and 3 bases at J, leaving 4 bases unmatched. General study points: Abundant clonotypes from the bulk population could contaminate FACS-sorted repertoires.

A word on this clonotype: Its cognate antigen is unknown.

TCRdb passed the 5' RACE reads through MiXCR, listing each CDR3 protein once. The sample contains some 500,000 distinct CDR3 sequences, about 14% of which appear only once. V gene TRBV29-1 combines with J gene TRBJ2-7, with TRBD2 identical over 8 bases. This TCR derives from a man younger than 40 who received the YFV17D yellow fever vaccine. Specimen: PBMCs, collected on the day of the yellow fever booster vaccination. The CDR3 bases are TGCAGCGTTGACGCCGGGAGGGACTACGAGCAGTACTTC. Translation gives CSVDAGRDYEQYF.